This T cell receptor (beta chain) was observed in a study of monozygotic twins with inflammatory bowel disease. Skipping T cell sorting, the study isolated total RNA directly from whole blood. Using eight separate reactions per sample, the authors generated cDNA. TCRdb reworked the 5' RACE reads into one entry per CDR3 protein, no DNA. This sample carries about 380,000 distinct CDR3 sequences, with around 2.6% going to the ten biggest clones. Sequencing used blood. The TCR originated in a human donor with ulcerative colitis or Crohn's disease, or a healthy co-twin of an affected twin (not recorded which).

CDR3: CATSDSSWRDRGYEQYF. The rearrangement links TRBV24-1 to TRBJ2-7; TCRdb indicates TRBD1, and absent DNA this call remains unverified. CDR3 size: 17 residues. Germline V gives CDR1 KGHDR, CDR2 SFDVKD.